The following is a T cell receptor beta chain sequence with its context. Its antigen is as yet unknown. This entry is derived from a study of post-analysis software for immune sequencing data. Study-wide background: The study covered relapsing-remitting, secondary progressive and progressive-relapsing courses of multiple sclerosis. Findings of the study overall: With TRBV5-6, TRBV5-1 and TRBV20-1 included, five TRBV segments were more frequent in patients than in controls. Samples sharing a preparation batch grouped tightly together when assessed by F measure.

cDNA libraries for TCR beta contained unique molecular identifiers. In TCRdb, the PCR reads were re-called with MiXCR into one record per CDR3 protein. The table lists hundreds of thousands of distinct CDR3 sequences, roughly 46% of them singletons. The CDR3 has 17 amino acids. The germline gives CDR1 MGHRA, CDR2 YSYEKL. The chain employs TRBV4-1 and TRBJ2-1; D is uncertain. The end of the DNA aligns better with TRBJ2-7, so the J call may be wrong. Sequenced material: blood. The sequence was obtained from a girl aged 10 to 17 with multiple sclerosis. The CDR3 here is CASSQEERLVSSYEQYF. The CDR3 bases are TGCGCCAGCAGCCAAGAAGAAAGACTCGTCAGCTCCTACGAGCAGTACTTC.